The 2 T cell receptor beta chains listed next were all sequenced from one sample in a study of blood T cell repertoires in COVID-19. Sequencing was performed with immunoSEQ multiplex PCR; in TCRdb, only in-frame clones are kept and a portion is missing. Of about 98,000 clones listed, about nine tenths were seen once; the top ten hold roughly 5.2%. The sequenced sample consisted of peripheral blood. The receptor set was obtained from a woman aged 45-65 years with COVID-19, enrolled during active disease.

The rearrangement uses TRBV5-1 and TRBJ2-1, with a possible D match to TRBD1 (6 bases). Germline V gene sequence: CDR1 SGHRS, CDR2 YFSETQ. This CDR3 is built from 14 residues. With 4 bases removed from V and 2 bases from J, the gap between germline ends came to 10 bases. The CDR3 protein is CASSPDSPYNEQFF. CDR3 DNA sequence: TGCGCCAGCAGCCCGGACAGCCCCTACAATGAGCAGTTCTTC.

V and J are TRBV28 and TRBJ1-4; TRBD1 aligns across 7 bases. V gave up 11 bases and J gave up 7 bases; unmatched junction bases: 13. This CDR3 contains 14 residues. Germline V gene sequence: CDR1 MDHEN, CDR2 SYDVKM. The chain's CDR3 is CALGQLGISEKLFF. DNA for the CDR3: TGTGCCTTGGGACAGTTGGGGATTAGTGAAAAACTGTTTTTT.